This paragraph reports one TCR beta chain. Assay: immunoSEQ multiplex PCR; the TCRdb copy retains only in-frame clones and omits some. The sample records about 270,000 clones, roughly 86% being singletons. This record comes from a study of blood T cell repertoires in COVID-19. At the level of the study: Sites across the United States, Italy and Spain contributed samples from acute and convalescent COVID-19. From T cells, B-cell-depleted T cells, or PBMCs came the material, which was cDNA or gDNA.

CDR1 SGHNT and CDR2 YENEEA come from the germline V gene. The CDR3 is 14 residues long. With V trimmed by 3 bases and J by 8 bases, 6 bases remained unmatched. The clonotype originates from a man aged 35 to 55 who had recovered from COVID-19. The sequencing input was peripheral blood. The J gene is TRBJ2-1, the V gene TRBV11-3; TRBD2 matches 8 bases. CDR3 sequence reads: CASSLNGGAYEQFF. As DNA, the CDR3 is TGTGCCAGCAGCTTGAACGGGGGGGCTTATGAGCAGTTCTTC.